The T cell receptor beta chain under discussion was sequenced for a study of cytomegalovirus exposure and HLA in healthy donors (dated by TCRdb to between 2016 and 2019). Background for the entire study: An earlier analysis of 587 of the donors reported approximately 280 Gb of sequence data and 90 million to 120 million unique TCR beta sequences obtained from approximately 180 million T cells. An early release that covered fewer than 750 HLA-typed donors contained approximately 300 gigabases of sequencing data and around 80 million unique TCR sequences. Among the roughly 380 genotyped donors, around 81% belonged to the genetic ancestry cluster associated with self-reported Caucasian donors. The study aimed to test whether cataloging public T cell receptors could reveal signatures of past pathogen exposure. Using immunosequencing, the study profiled T cell repertoires from fewer than 700 subjects and related those repertoires to cytomegalovirus serostatus. Besides the first cohort of approximately 710 subjects, a separate validation cohort made up of 120 different subjects was used. The study combined high-throughput TCR immunosequencing, statistical association of individual TCRs with disease status, and machine learning to predict cytomegalovirus infection status. To study patterns of TCR occurrence, a later analysis re-analyzed previously published TCR beta repertoires from 666 donors and added high-resolution HLA genotyping. Rather than using new phenotypic data, the later analysis identified candidate immune exposures from TCR beta sequences and from how often those sequences occurred across donors. An earlier analysis of around 640 of the donors used high-throughput TCR beta sequencing to judge whether each TCR beta V gene segment behaved as functional or pseudogenic. Donor age, sex, ethnicity and CMV serostatus were compiled alongside the repertoire data. A later genetic analysis took genome-wide SNP genotypes for about three fifths of the 666 donors and used that subset as a discovery cohort. Every repertoire in the discovery cohort had been generated on one and the same sequencing platform. Class I and class II HLA loci were covered by the typing at four-digit resolution. The number of typed donors differed by locus: about 620-640 for A, B, C, DRB1 and DQB1; 500 to 550 for DQA1; some 590 for DPA1; and about 450 for DPB1. Five DR-DQ haplotypes were handled as single units for association and clustering, since linkage in the cohort was strong. Across roughly 420 genotyped donors of the cohort, an average of roughly 230,000 unique TCR beta nucleotide sequences per donor were sequenced, and approximately 19% of those sequences were non-productive.

Library method: the immunoSEQ multiplex PCR assay. The multiplex PCR relied on a mix of 60 forward primers for TCR Vbeta segments and 13 reverse primers for TCR Jbeta segments. The CDR3 region of rearranged TCR beta genes was amplified from genomic DNA by a multiplex PCR assay. The Illumina HiSeq System was used to sequence the amplified TCR beta libraries as 87-base-pair reads. The study's own analysis went as follows. A later analysis tallied around 87 million unique TCR beta chains across the roughly 610 repertoires, and about 12 million of those chains were shared by two or more donors. Raw reads were error-corrected and collapsed into unique sequences with a nearest-neighbor algorithm that merged closely related sequences to remove PCR and sequencing errors. Alignment of CDR3 sequences to IMGT reference sequences was used to assign V, D and J gene segments. For a sequence to be retained, at least a six-nucleotide match to both a V gene segment and a J gene segment was required. Rearrangements were called productive when the CDR3 lacked stop codons and stayed in frame with V and J; all others were non-productive. CDR3 was defined according to IMGT convention as the region running from the second conserved V-encoded cysteine to the conserved J-encoded phenylalanine. In an earlier analysis of approximately 500 of the donors, sequences lacking an unambiguous match to a single V gene segment were excluded. In an earlier analysis of 587 of the donors, a V segment was called functional when productive rearrangements were above 56.7%, and segregating when the standard deviation between donors exceeded 5%. A statistical classification framework was built to diagnose cytomegalovirus status from the catalog of TCR beta chain sequences. In a later analysis, V and J genes were assigned by comparing TCR nucleotide sequences against IMGT/GENE-DB human TR gene sequences. The TCRdist pipeline was used in a later analysis to assign CDR3 sequences and most-parsimonious VDJ recombination scenarios. In a later analysis, each TCR beta chain was defined by its CDR3 amino acid sequence together with its V-gene family, and reads without a unique V-gene family were excluded. As a way to deal with suspected cross-contamination and a sequencing artifact, a later analysis dropped nearly 600 nucleotide sequences that were highly shared and had low generation probability. A later analysis calculated a clonal expansion index for each public chain from normalized within-repertoire ranks of inferred template counts. In a later analysis, generation probabilities were computed using a VDJ recombination model fitted to out-of-frame rearrangements, and the results were checked against IGoR. A later analysis scored TCR-TCR, TCR-HLA and TCR-CMV co-occurrence with hypergeometric tests, applying a repertoire-size bias correction to TCR pairs. To estimate false discovery rates, a later analysis permuted the HLA or CMV assignments 20 times. In a later analysis, co-occurring TCRs were grouped using DBSCAN, with TCRdist sequence similarity added in when clustering inside HLA-allele-positive subsets. For co-occurrence clustering, repertoires with fewer than 30,000 or more than 120,000 public chains were excluded, along with five repertoires with anomalous nucleotide sharing. Imported from immuneACCESS, the table was reduced by TCRdb to in-frame sequences with V and J called. These copies leave out some clones; in studies compared against another copy, an unresolved V gene accounts for under half, and the cause of the remainder is not known. V, J and clone size derive from that table, while D and trimming were established from the DNA sequence. The sample table lists under 200,000 clones, 70% to 90% of them with a count of one. 1.5% to 2% of the sample rests with the top ten.

At the junction V is shortened by 6 bases and J by 5 bases, with 14 bases in between. The CDR3, from cysteine to phenylalanine, totals 14 residues. Here the CDR3 DNA is all that survives: 42 bases in frame from base 1. Via the germline V gene, CDR1 is MNHNS and CDR2 SASEGT. The cohort was made up of approximately 700 healthy bone marrow donors. At the time of sampling, all cohort members were nominally healthy, though unrecorded immune exposures were likely present. The donor tested CMV seronegative, placing the donor among the 352 seronegative members of the cohort. Every donor gave a peripheral blood sample, and the peripheral blood mononuclear cells from that sample were used for TCR beta sequencing. The Qiagen DNeasy Blood Extraction Kit was used to extract genomic DNA from the blood cell samples. Overall results and qualifications from the work: A further reported finding was that TCR beta sequences accurately predicted the HLA-A and HLA-B alleles for most subjects in the first cohort. Linkage disequilibrium might explain the correlated functional status among segregating V segments, but an unknown experimental factor could not be ruled out. For the cohort, immune exposure information was limited to CMV serostatus. The authors suggested that the approach could potentially be generalized to other disease states and immunological phenotypes. A later analysis found that most CMV-associated TCR beta chains appeared HLA-restricted, with HLA associations seemingly driven largely by CMV exposure. Because HLA typing was unavailable for some donors at each locus, only the typed subset was used in association tests. Approximately 18 rarely observed V segments, including chromosome 9 orphons, were excluded from the earlier analysis of approximately 600 of the donors because counts were too low. Specific HLA alleles were associated with more than 15,000 TCR beta sequences at a false discovery rate of 0.05 in a later analysis. An earlier analysis of 450 to 750 of the donors showed that most TCR beta V segments appeared in productive rearrangements either about 90% or about 30% of the time, which broadly matched IMGT annotations. A later analysis reported that several top co-occurrence clusters appeared linked to parvovirus B19, influenza, CMV and Epstein-Barr virus. When HLA alleles, especially DR and DQ, strongly co-occurred, TCR associations were difficult to assign to individual alleles. In a later analysis, the rate of TCR association differed among HLA loci, with DRB1 alleles having the most associated TCRs and HLA-C alleles having the fewest. Cytomegalovirus status was reported to be diagnosed by the classifier with high specificity and sensitivity in both the original and validation cohorts. The presence/absence analyses assumed that sequencing depth was roughly uniform across donors, and that assumption may not be true. The study gave a list of under 200 TCR beta chains associated with cytomegalovirus. In a later genetic analysis, a missense DCLRE1C variant was associated with V-gene and J-gene trimming of TCR beta chains, and the association was replicated in an independent cohort. In vitro tests confirmed that a few of the cytomegalovirus-associated TCR beta chains recognize cytomegalovirus antigens. A group of highly shared sequence variants was considered likely to be a technical artifact of the sequencing pipeline. The cohort was sequenced for TCR beta chains only, and without alpha or paired-chain data the features that could be detected were limited. Most TCR sequences were seen in very few donors, while some public TCRs were found in many individuals. Some IMGT-functional V segments, including TRBV6-2 and TRBV6-3, could not be distinguished by the 87-base-pair reads and were therefore excluded. In a later analysis, HLA-associated TCR beta chains showed more clonal expansion and lower generation probabilities than non-associated chains that were equally common. A later genetic analysis reported fewer N-insertions in productive TCRs among donors in an Asian-associated ancestry cluster than the approximately 700-donor mean.

This clone has just a few counts. This receptor's antigen is unknown. Per-base quality was not reported, and no clone a single base away is much larger than it. This receptor was identified in a woman between 18 and 29 years old in good health and CMV-seronegative. The chain was built from TRBV6-1 and TRBJ1-5, and TRBD1 may be the D gene, going by 5 matching bases. Specimen: PBMCs. The DNA sequence reads TGTGCCAGCAGCCGGCCGGGAGGGGATCAGCCCCAGCATTTT. The encoded protein is CASSRPGGDQPQHF.